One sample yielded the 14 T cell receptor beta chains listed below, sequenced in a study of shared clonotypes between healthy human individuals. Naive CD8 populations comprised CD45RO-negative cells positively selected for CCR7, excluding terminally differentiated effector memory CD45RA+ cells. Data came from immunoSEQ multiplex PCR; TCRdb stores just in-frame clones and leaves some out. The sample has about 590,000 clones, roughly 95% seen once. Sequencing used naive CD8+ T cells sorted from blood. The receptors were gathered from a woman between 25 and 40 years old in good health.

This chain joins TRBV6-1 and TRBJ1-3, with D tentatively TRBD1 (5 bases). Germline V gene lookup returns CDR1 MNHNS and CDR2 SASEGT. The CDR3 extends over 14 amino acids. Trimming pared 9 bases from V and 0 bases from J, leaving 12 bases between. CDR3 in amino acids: CARGFGGSGNTIYF. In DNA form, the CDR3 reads TGTGCCAGAGGGTTCGGGGGCTCTGGAAACACCATATATTTT.

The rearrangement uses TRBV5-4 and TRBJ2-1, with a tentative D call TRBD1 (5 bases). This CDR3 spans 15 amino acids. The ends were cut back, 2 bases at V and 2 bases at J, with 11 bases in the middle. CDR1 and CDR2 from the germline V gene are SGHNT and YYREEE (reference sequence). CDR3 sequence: CASSFTGSPYNEQFF. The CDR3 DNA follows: TGTGCCAGCAGCTTTACAGGTAGCCCCTACAATGAGCAGTTCTTC. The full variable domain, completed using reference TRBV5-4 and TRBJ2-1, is ETGVTQSPTHLIKTRGQQVTLRCSSQSGHNTVSWYQQALGQGPQFIFQYYREEENGRGNFPPRFSGLQFPNYSSELNVNALELDDSALYLCASSFTGSPYNEQFFGPGTRLTVL.

CDR3 region: CASSLGLAGGIQYF. The DNA of the CDR3 is TGTGCCAGCAGCCTCGGACTAGCGGGAGGCATTCAGTACTTC. V is TRBV28 and J is TRBJ2-4, with TRBD2 matching 14 bases. V was pared by 6 bases and J by 9 bases, with 4 bases of the junction left unmatched. Germline CDR1 is MDHEN and CDR2 is SYDVKM. CDR3 length equals 14 residues. Combining the CDR3 with reference TRBV28 and TRBJ2-4 gives the whole variable domain DVKVTQSSRYLVKRTGEKVFLECVQDMDHENMFWYRQDPGLGLRLIYFSYDVKMKEKGDIPEGYSVSREKKERFSLILESASTNQTSMYLCASSLGLAGGIQYFGAGTRLSVL.

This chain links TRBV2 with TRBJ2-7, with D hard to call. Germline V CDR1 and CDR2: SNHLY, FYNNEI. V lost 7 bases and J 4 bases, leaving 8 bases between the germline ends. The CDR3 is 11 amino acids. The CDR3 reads CASIFGYEQYF. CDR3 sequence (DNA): TGTGCCAGCATCTTTGGGTACGAGCAGTACTTC. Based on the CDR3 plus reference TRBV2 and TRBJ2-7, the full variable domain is EPEVTQTPSHQVTQMGQEVILRCVPISNHLYFYWYRQILGQKVEFLVSFYNNEISEKSEIFDDQFSVERPDGSNFTLKIRSTKLEDSAMYFCASIFGYEQYFGPGTRLTVT.

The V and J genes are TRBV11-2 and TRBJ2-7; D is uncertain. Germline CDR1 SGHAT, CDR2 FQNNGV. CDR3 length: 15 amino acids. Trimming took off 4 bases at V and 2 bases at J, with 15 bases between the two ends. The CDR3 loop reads CASSWSARTTYEQYF. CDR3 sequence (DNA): TGTGCCAGCAGCTGGAGCGCGAGGACCACCTACGAGCAGTACTTC.

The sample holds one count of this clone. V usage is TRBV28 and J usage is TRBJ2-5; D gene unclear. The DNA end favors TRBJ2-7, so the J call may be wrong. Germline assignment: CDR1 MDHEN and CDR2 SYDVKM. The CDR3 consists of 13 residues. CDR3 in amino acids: CASSLFLSYEQYF. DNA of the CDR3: TGTGCCAGCAGTTTATTCCTAAGTTACGAGCAGTACTTC.

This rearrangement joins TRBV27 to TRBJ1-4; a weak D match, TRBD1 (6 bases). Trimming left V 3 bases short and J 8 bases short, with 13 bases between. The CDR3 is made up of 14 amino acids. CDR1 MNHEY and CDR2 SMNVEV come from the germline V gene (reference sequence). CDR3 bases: TGTGCCAGCAGTTTTACCGGGGGCGACGAAAAACTGTTTTTT. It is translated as CASSFTGGDEKLFF.

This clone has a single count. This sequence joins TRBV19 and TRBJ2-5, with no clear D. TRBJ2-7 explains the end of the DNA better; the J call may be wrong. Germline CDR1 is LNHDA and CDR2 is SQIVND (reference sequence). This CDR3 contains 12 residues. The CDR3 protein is CASSMLQSEQYF. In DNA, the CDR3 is TGTGCCAGTAGTATGTTACAGAGCGAGCAGTACTTC.

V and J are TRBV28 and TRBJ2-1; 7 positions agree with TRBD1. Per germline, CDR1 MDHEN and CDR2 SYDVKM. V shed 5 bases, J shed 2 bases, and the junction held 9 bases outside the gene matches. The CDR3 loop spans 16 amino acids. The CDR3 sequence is CASSPPGQGAYNEQFF. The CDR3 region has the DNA TGTGCCAGCAGTCCCCCCGGTCAGGGGGCCTACAATGAGCAGTTCTTC.

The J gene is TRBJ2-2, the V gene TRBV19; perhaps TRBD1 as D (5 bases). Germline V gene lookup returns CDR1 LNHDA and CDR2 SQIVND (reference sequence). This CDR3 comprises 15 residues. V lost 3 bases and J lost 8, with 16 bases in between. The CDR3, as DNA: TGTGCCAGTAGTATCCTTTCGACAGCCGGGGGGGAGCTGTTTTTT. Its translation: CASSILSTAGGELFF.

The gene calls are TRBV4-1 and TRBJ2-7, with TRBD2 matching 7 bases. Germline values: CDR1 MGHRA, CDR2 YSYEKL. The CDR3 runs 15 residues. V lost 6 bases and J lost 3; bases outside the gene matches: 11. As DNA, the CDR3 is TGCGCCAGCAGTTACCTTAAGCGGGAAAACTACGAGCAGTACTTC. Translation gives CASSYLKRENYEQYF.

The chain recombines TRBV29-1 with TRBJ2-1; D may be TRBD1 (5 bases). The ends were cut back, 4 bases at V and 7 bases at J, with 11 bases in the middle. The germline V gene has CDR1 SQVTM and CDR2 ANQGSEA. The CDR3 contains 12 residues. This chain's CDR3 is CSVAWGPNEQFF. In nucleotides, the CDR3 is TGCAGCGTTGCATGGGGCCCTAATGAGCAGTTCTTC.

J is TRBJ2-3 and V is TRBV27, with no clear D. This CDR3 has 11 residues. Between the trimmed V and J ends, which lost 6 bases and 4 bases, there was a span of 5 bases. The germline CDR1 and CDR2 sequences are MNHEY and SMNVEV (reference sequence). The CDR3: CASRGSDTQYF. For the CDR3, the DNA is TGTGCCAGCAGGGGTTCAGATACGCAGTATTTT.

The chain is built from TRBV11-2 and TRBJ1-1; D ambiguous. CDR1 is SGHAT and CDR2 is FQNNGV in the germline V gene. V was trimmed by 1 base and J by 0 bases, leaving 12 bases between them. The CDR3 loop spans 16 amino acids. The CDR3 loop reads CASSLGGLGMNTEAFF. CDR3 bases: TGTGCCAGCAGCTTAGGAGGGTTAGGAATGAACACTGAAGCTTTCTTT.